The 27 T cell receptor beta chains in this list originate from one sample, sequenced in a study of blood T cell repertoires in COVID-19. Assay: immunoSEQ multiplex PCR; the TCRdb copy retains only in-frame clones and omits some. The sample has about 280,000 clones; roughly 89% are singletons. Input material: peripheral blood. Receptors were obtained from a woman aged 40 to 55 who had recovered from COVID-19.

The chain uses TRBV7-3 and TRBJ2-3; 11 bases are a match to TRBD2. The V and J ends lost 5 bases and 4 bases, in that order; junction bases with no gene match: 5. CDR1 and CDR2 from the germline V gene are SGHTA and FQGTGA. This CDR3 is 15 amino acids long. The CDR3, as DNA: TGTGCCAGCAGCACCACTAGCGGGAGAGCAGATACGCAGTATTTT. The encoded protein is CASSTTSGRADTQYF.

The CDR3 DNA reads as TGTGCCAGCAGTTTTGAGGGGGCTAACTATGGCTACACCTTC. Translated, it gives CASSFEGANYGYTF. The chain has TRBV28 and TRBJ1-2; D possibly corresponds to TRBD1 (6 bases). The CDR3 sequence is 14 residues long. Deletions cut 3 bases from V and 0 bases from J, with 8 bases between. Germline V lookup: CDR1 MDHEN, CDR2 SYDVKM.

V is TRBV5-1 and J is TRBJ2-3, with D perhaps matching TRBD1 (6 bases). V was clipped by 4 bases and J by 6 bases, with 15 bases between them. Germline lookup yields CDR1 SGHRS and CDR2 YFSETQ. This CDR3 has 14 residues. CDR3 amino acids: CASSQQGLGDTQYF. CDR3 in DNA: TGCGCCAGCAGCCAGCAGGGGTTGGGGGATACGCAGTATTTT.

This chain links TRBV5-4 with TRBJ1-1, with 7 nucleotides matching TRBD1. Germline loops: CDR1 SGHNT, CDR2 YYREEE (reference sequence). J was trimmed by 4 bases and V by 3 bases; bases with no gene match: 3. This CDR3 has 13 amino acids. The CDR3 here is CASSSAGGTEAFF. Here the CDR3 DNA reads TGTGCCAGCAGCTCCGCAGGGGGCACTGAAGCTTTCTTT.

The chain has TRBV11-1 and TRBJ2-1; 9 bases line up with TRBD1. There are 15 residues in the CDR3. Germline V gene sequence: CDR1 SGHAT, CDR2 FQDESV (reference sequence). Losses at the gene ends were 5 bases for V and 7 bases for J; bases not matched to a gene: 9. CDR3 loop: CASSLRTGEWNEQFF. DNA of the CDR3: TGTGCCAGCAGCCTACGGACAGGGGAATGGAATGAGCAGTTCTTC.

The chain uses TRBV6-5 and TRBJ2-7, with 8 positions matching TRBD1. Germline V gives CDR1 MNHEY, CDR2 SVGAGI. This CDR3 is 12 amino acids long. Trimming took 6 bases from V and 5 from J; bases not matched to a gene: 3. CDR3 in amino acids: CASRTGANEQYF. CDR3 DNA sequence: TGTGCCAGCAGGACAGGGGCGAACGAGCAGTACTTC.

CDR3 protein: CASSLTSSGMTDTQYF. In DNA form, the CDR3 reads TGTGCCAGCAGCTTGACGTCTAGCGGTATGACAGATACGCAGTATTTT. This chain uses TRBV5-5 with TRBJ2-3; 7 bases are a match to TRBD2. The J segment lost 3 bases and the V segment lost 1 base, leaving 8 bases of the junction unmatched. The CDR3 consists of 16 residues. Per the germline V gene, CDR1 is SGHKS and CDR2 is YYEKEE (reference sequence).

This clone was counted only a few times. The rearrangement joins TRBV3-1 (or the pseudogene TRBV3-2) to TRBJ2-7; TRBD2 matches 9 bases. The CDR3 has 15 amino acids. The germline V gene has CDR1 LGHDT and CDR2 YNNKEL (reference sequence). Trimming cost V 1 base and J 2 bases; bases outside gene matches: 3. CDR3 protein: CASSQGLAEAYEQYF. CDR3 nucleotide sequence: TGTGCCAGCAGCCAAGGACTAGCGGAGGCCTACGAGCAGTACTTC.

The chain is built from TRBV9 and TRBJ2-1; TRBD2 aligns across 10 bases. V trimming: 4 bases; J trimming: 2 bases; junction bases outside the gene matches: 3. CDR3 length equals 15 residues. Germline CDR1 and CDR2: SGDLS and YYNGEE. The CDR3 DNA is TGTGCCAGCAGCCCTACTAGCGGGACCTACAATGAGCAGTTCTTC. This gives the protein CASSPTSGTYNEQFF.

This chain uses TRBV5-1 with TRBJ1-2, with a tentative D call TRBD1 (5 bases). The V end was cut by 4 bases, the J end by 4 bases, with 11 bases between. The CDR3 covers 13 residues. From germline, CDR1 is SGHRS and CDR2 YFSETQ. The CDR3 sequence is CASSLDRSYGYTF. The DNA for the CDR3 is TGCGCCAGCAGCCTTGACAGAAGCTATGGCTACACCTTC. The full variable domain, with the rest looked up from reference TRBV5-1 and TRBJ1-2, is KAGVTQTPRYLIKTRGQQVTLSCSPISGHRSVSWYQQTPGQGLQFLFEYFSETQRNKGNFPGRFSGRQFSNSRSEMNVSTLELGDSALYLCASSLDRSYGYTFGSGTRLTVV.

The rearrangement uses TRBV7-3 and TRBJ2-1, with D unresolved. CDR3 length equals 13 residues. The V end was cut by 5 bases, the J end by 5 bases, with 10 bases between. The germline V gene encodes CDR1 SGHTA and CDR2 FQGTGA. The CDR3 here is CASSVNPDNEQFF. CDR3 DNA: TGTGCCAGCAGCGTAAATCCAGACAATGAGCAGTTCTTC.

CDR3 sequence (DNA): TGTGCCAGCAGTTACTCGATACAGGGGTTCTTCGATGAGCAGTTCTTC. As protein: CASSYSIQGFFDEQFF. The genes are TRBV6-2 or TRBV6-3 and TRBJ2-1; 7 nucleotides line up with TRBD1. The CDR3 is made up of 16 amino acids. The germline gives CDR1 MNHEY, CDR2 SVGEGT. The junction had 10 bases not matched to a gene; V was cut back by 0 bases and J by 8 bases.

The chain is built from TRBV21-1 and TRBJ2-3; the table gives TRBD2 as D, unverified against the DNA. TRBV21-1 is a documented pseudogene. CDR3 length: 15 residues. This CDR3 is CARPLAGGPSDTQYF. In nucleotides, the CDR3 is TGTGCCAGGCCCCTAGCGGGAGGGCCCTCAGATACGCAGTATTTT.

The chain joins TRBV10-3 to TRBJ2-2; perhaps TRBD2 as D (5 bases). Germline CDR1 reads ENHRY; CDR2 reads SYGVKD. The CDR3 has 13 amino acids. Between the trimmed V and J ends, which lost 10 bases and 4 bases, there was a span of 13 bases. CDR3 in amino acids: CANSLAGTGELFF. CDR3 DNA sequence: TGTGCCAACTCCCTAGCTGGCACCGGGGAGCTGTTTTTT.

The chain carries TRBV18 and TRBJ2-5, with D possibly matching TRBD2 (5 bases). V lost 4 bases, J lost 5 bases, and 5 bases lay in between. Germline V CDR1 and CDR2: KGHSH, LQKENI. This CDR3 region has 11 residues. The CDR3, as DNA: TGTGCCAGCTCACGGGAGGAGACCCAGTACTTC. It is translated as CASSREETQYF.

V is TRBV2 and J is TRBJ1-1; D unclear. The CDR3 is 13 amino acids. V lost 4 bases and J lost 0, with 6 bases in between. The germline CDR1 and CDR2 sequences are SNHLY and FYNNEI. CDR3 sequence reads: CASSGPLNTEAFF. The CDR3, as DNA: TGTGCCAGCAGTGGTCCTCTGAACACTGAAGCTTTCTTT.

The V call is TRBV2, the J call TRBJ1-1; D ambiguous. There are 14 residues in the CDR3. V was shortened by 6 bases and J by 0 bases, with 11 bases between the two germline ends. Per the germline V gene, CDR1 is SNHLY and CDR2 is FYNNEI. This CDR3 is CASSPLGMNTEAFF. CDR3 DNA: TGTGCCAGCAGCCCTCTCGGTATGAACACTGAAGCTTTCTTT.

In its sample, this clone was seen once. V and J are TRBV28 and TRBJ1-1; TRBD1 aligns across 8 bases. There are 12 residues in the CDR3. V lost 8 bases and J lost 8; bases outside the gene matches: 7. Germline CDR1 and CDR2: MDHEN and SYDVKM. DNA for the CDR3: TGTGCCAGCCGGCGTCCAGGGGGCGAAGCTTTCTTT. Protein product: CASRRPGGEAFF.

The rearrangement uses TRBV27 and TRBJ1-1; D is perhaps TRBD1 (5 bases). CDR1 is MNHEY, CDR2 SMNVEV, per germline (reference sequence). The CDR3 spans 14 residues. Trimming stripped 3 bases from V and 1 base from J, with 9 bases between. The CDR3 protein is CASSLGQTNTEAFF. CDR3 coding DNA: TGTGCCAGCAGTTTGGGGCAGACGAACACTGAAGCTTTCTTT.

The rearrangement links TRBV30 to TRBJ2-1; 7 bases are a match to TRBD2. The CDR3 sequence is 16 residues long. The germline V gene encodes CDR1 GTSNPN and CDR2 SVGIG (reference sequence). V dropped 3 bases and J dropped 1; count of bases not matched to a gene: 9. DNA for the CDR3: TGTGCCTGGAGAGCAGCGGGGCGGGCTTCCTACAATGAGCAGTTCTTC. As protein: CAWRAAGRASYNEQFF.

V is TRBV28 and J is TRBJ2-1, with D maybe TRBD1 (5 bases). This CDR3 contains 16 residues. From germline, CDR1 is MDHEN and CDR2 SYDVKM. V was shortened by 6 bases and J by 12 bases, with 27 bases between the two germline ends. CDR3 sequence: CASSLRQFRYNEWQFF. In nucleotides, the CDR3 is TGTGCCAGCAGCCTCCGACAGTTTAGATACAATGAGTGGCAGTTCTTC.

The chain employs TRBV9 and TRBJ2-3; 7 positions match TRBD1. The trim removed 3 bases at V and 5 bases at J, leaving 0 bases unmatched. Per the germline V gene, CDR1 is SGDLS and CDR2 is YYNGEE. This CDR3 has 12 residues. The CDR3 bases are TGTGCCAGCAGCGACAGGGGAGATACGCAGTATTTT. This gives the protein CASSDRGDTQYF.

The count of this clone is one. CDR3 loop: CASSSTSGGLQETQYF. The CDR3, as DNA: TGTGCCAGCAGCTCGACTAGCGGGGGGCTCCAAGAGACCCAGTACTTC. The rearrangement links TRBV7-8 to TRBJ2-5; 13 bases map to TRBD2. V was pared by 4 bases and J by 1 base, with 3 bases of the junction left unmatched. This CDR3 region has 16 residues. Germline V lookup: CDR1 SGHVS, CDR2 FQNEAQ.

The chain recombines TRBV30 with TRBJ2-7; no definite D call. The CDR3 contains 12 residues. V was pared by 0 bases and J by 4 bases, with 7 bases between. Germline CDR1 is GTSNPN and CDR2 is SVGIG (reference sequence). The CDR3 here is CAWSVIGYEQYF. The CDR3 DNA follows: TGTGCCTGGAGTGTGATCGGTTACGAGCAGTACTTC. Full variable domain (missing parts from reference TRBV30 and TRBJ2-7): SQTIHQWPATLVQPVGSPLSLECTVEGTSNPNLYWYRQAAGRGLQLLFYSVGIGQISSEVPQNLSASRPQDRQFILSSKKLLLSDSGFYLCAWSVIGYEQYFGPGTRLTVT.

The chain has TRBV30 and TRBJ1-2; 10 positions match TRBD1. Germline loops: CDR1 GTSNPN, CDR2 SVGIG (reference sequence). The CDR3 has 13 residues. The V gene end was trimmed by 3 bases and the J gene end by 7 bases; junction bases not matched to a gene: 5. This CDR3 is CAWSLTGGGGYTF. Written as DNA, the CDR3 is TGTGCCTGGAGCCTGACAGGGGGCGGTGGCTACACCTTC.

The genes are TRBV5-1 and TRBJ2-3, with TRBD2 identical over 12 bases. Trimming took 3 bases from V and 1 from J; bases not matched to a gene: 9. This CDR3 is 18 amino acids long. Germline CDR1 is SGHRS and CDR2 is YFSETQ. The CDR3 DNA reads as TGCGCCAGCAGCTCTGCTAGCGGGAGGGCCCTCGGCACAGATACGCAGTATTTT. Translating it yields CASSSASGRALGTDTQYF.

The chain carries TRBV30 and TRBJ2-1, with TRBD1 as a possible D gene (6 bases). Germline CDR1 reads GTSNPN; CDR2 reads SVGIG (reference sequence). The V and J ends lost 7 bases and 7 bases respectively, with 20 bases between them. The CDR3 contains 14 residues. As DNA, the CDR3 is TGTGCCTCACACCGGGACACACTATTAAATGAGCAGTTCTTC. It encodes CASHRDTLLNEQFF.